A selection of T cell receptor beta chains follows, all from one sample in a study of Graves' ophthalmopathy and Graves' hyperthyroidism. TCRdb called the multiplex PCR reads again in MiXCR, with one record for every CDR3 protein. The sample contains 900,000 to 1,200,000 distinct CDR3 sequences, approximately 35% of which appear only once. Sequencing used peripheral blood or thyroid tissue (not recorded which). These receptors were obtained from an adult man with Graves' hyperthyroidism. The CDR3 runs from the conserved cysteine through the conserved F or W. D genes are given only for firm matches. Clone size appears in some rows only: once, few, many, or a class for an expanded clone.

V	D	size	J	CDR3	DNA
TRBV10-3	-	many	TRBJ2-7	CAISGSPSYEQYF	TGTGCCATCAGTGGTTCACCATCCTACGAGCAGTACTTC
TRBV7-9	TRBD1	many	TRBJ1-5	CASSLSSTDRFNQPQHF	TGTGCCAGCAGCTTATCCTCTACGGACAGGTTCAATCAGCCCCAGCATTTT
TRBV7-7	-	many	TRBJ2-5	CASSLERVSGETQYF	TGTGCCAGCAGCTTAGAACGGGTGTCGGGTGAGACCCAGTACTTC
TRBV12-3/TRBV12-4	TRBD1	few	TRBJ1-1	CASRTGQQNTEAFF	TGTGCCAGCAGAACGGGACAGCAGAACACTGAAGCTTTCTTT
TRBV9	-	-	TRBJ1-2	CASSGSQGYTF	TGTGCCAGCAGCGGATCCCAGGGCTACACCTTC
TRBV15	TRBD2	-	TRBJ2-5	CATSTGLAGLQETQYF	TGTGCCACCAGCACTGGACTAGCGGGACTCCAAGAGACCCAGTACTTC
TRBV20-1	TRBD2	-	TRBJ2-7	CSARPGLADHYEQYF	TGCAGTGCTAGACCGGGACTAGCGGACCACTACGAGCAGTACTTC
TRBV6-5	-	-	TRBJ1-2	CASSYIANPGRYGYTF	TGTGCCAGCAGTTACATTGCGAACCCGGGACGCTATGGCTACACCTTC
TRBV9	TRBD2	few	TRBJ2-5	CASSEPFGGVEETQYF	TGTGCCAGCAGCGAGCCTTTCGGGGGGGTGGAAGAGACCCAGTACTTC
TRBV9	TRBD1	few	TRBJ2-5	CASSPSPRGKQETQYF	TGTGCCAGCAGCCCCTCCCCCAGGGGGAAACAAGAGACCCAGTACTTC
TRBV9	TRBD1	many	TRBJ1-1	CASSVLPTGTGNMNTEAFF	TGTGCCAGCAGCGTTTTACCGACCGGGACAGGGAACATGAACACTGAAGCTTTCTTT
TRBV5-6	-	few	TRBJ2-7	CASLRGNYEQYF	TGTGCCAGCTTACGCGGAAACTACGAGCAGTACTTC
TRBV5-4	TRBD1	-	TRBJ2-2	CASSLVSGGLVGELLF	TGTGCCAGCAGCTTGGTGTCAGGGGGTCTTGTCGGGGAGCTGCTTTTT
TRBV7-6	TRBD2	many	TRBJ2-5	CASSNRLAGAQETQYF	TGTGCCAGCAGCAATAGGCTAGCGGGGGCTCAAGAGACCCAGTACTTC
TRBV9	-	-	TRBJ2-5	CASSSAEGRQETQYF	TGTGCCAGCAGCTCAGCCGAAGGGCGCCAAGAGACCCAGTACTTC
TRBV6-2/TRBV6-3	-	-	TRBJ2-7	CASRSPSGYEQYF	TGTGCCAGCAGAAGCCCCTCGGGTTACGAGCAGTACTTC
TRBV2	-	-	TRBJ2-5	CASSYDWRTQYF	TGTGCCAGCAGTTACGATTGGAGGACCCAGTACTTC
TRBV7-9	TRBD1	-	TRBJ1-5	CASSFSTGGEQPQHF	TGTGCCAGCAGCTTCTCGACAGGGGGCGAGCAGCCCCAGCATTTT
TRBV27	-	few	TRBJ1-1	CASSVLSGNTEAFF	TGTGCCAGCAGTGTTCTTAGTGGGAACACTGAAGCTTTCTTT
TRBV5-5	-	few	TRBJ1-1	CASSQGYGEHTEAFF	TGTGCCAGCAGCCAAGGATACGGGGAGCACACTGAAGCTTTCTTT
TRBV12-3/TRBV12-4	-	-	TRBJ1-1	CASSYALITEAFF	TGTGCCAGCAGTTACGCTTTAATCACCGAAGCTTTCTTT
TRBV5-1	-	-	TRBJ1-6	CASSPGSAGNSPLHF	TGCGCCAGCAGCCCCGGTTCAGCGGGCAATTCACCCCTCCACTTT
TRBV19	-	many	TRBJ1-1	CASSIVSTRNTEAFF	TGTGCCAGTAGTATTGTCTCCACTAGAAACACTGAAGCTTTCTTT
TRBV25-1	-	-	TRBJ1-4	CASSEFGGRGEKLFF	TGTGCCAGCAGTGAATTTGGGGGGCGAGGTGAAAAACTGTTTTTT
TRBV9	-	-	TRBJ2-5	CASSVGTAETQYF	TGTGCCAGCAGCGTAGGGACGGCGGAGACCCAGTACTTC
TRBV7-2	TRBD1	few	TRBJ1-4	CASSPGQGFSTNEKLFF	TGTGCCAGCAGCCCCGGACAGGGGTTCTCAACTAATGAAAAACTGTTTTTT
TRBV7-2	-	-	TRBJ2-7	CASSIASGSSYEQYF	TGTGCCAGCAGCATAGCGAGCGGAAGCTCCTACGAGCAGTACTTC
TRBV5-6	TRBD1	-	TRBJ2-7	CASSYTLRPGQRAYGQYF	TGTGCCAGCAGTTACACCCTACGACCGGGACAGAGGGCCTACGGGCAGTACTTC
TRBV29-1	-	-	TRBJ1-2	CSVGRAGGYTF	TGCAGCGTTGGACGGGCTGGGGGCTACACCTTC
TRBV2	-	many	TRBJ1-2	CASSEGDETGFFNGYTF	TGTGCCAGCAGTGAAGGGGACGAGACAGGATTCTTTAATGGCTACACCTTC
TRBV29-1	TRBD2	-	TRBJ2-5	CSVVGVTSGYQETQYF	TGCAGCGTTGTGGGGGTGACTAGCGGGTACCAAGAGACCCAGTACTTC